Presented here are 7 T cell receptor beta chains from one specimen sequenced in a study of T cell repertoires in cytomegalovirus infection. TCRdb recomputed calls from the reads with MiXCR, one row per CDR3 protein. This sample carries fewer than 550,000 distinct CDR3 sequences, about 11% of them seen once, and the ten largest clones take roughly a tenth. Sequenced sample: PBMCs. Receptor source: a human donor in good health (CMV status not recorded). Some clones in this sample may be carry-over from other donors' samples.

Many counts were recorded for this clonotype. J is TRBJ1-2 and V is TRBV7-2; D remains ambiguous. Per germline, CDR1 SGHTA and CDR2 FQGNSA. The CDR3 consists of 14 residues. V was pared by 5 bases and J by 4 bases, with 14 bases between. CDR3 bases: TGTGCCAGCAGCCTAGAGACGCTCCTCTATGGCTACACCTTC. Its translation: CASSLETLLYGYTF.

In this sample, this clonotype turned up a few times. The chain employs TRBV20-1 and TRBJ2-3; no firm D call. CDR1 DFQATT and CDR2 SNEGSKA come from the germline V gene (reference sequence). This CDR3 contains 12 residues. V lost 3 bases and J 4 bases, leaving 8 bases between the germline ends. CDR3 DNA sequence: TGCAGTGCTAGGTTCCAGGCAGATACGCAGTATTTT. This sequence encodes CSARFQADTQYF.

This chain connects TRBV7-9 to TRBJ1-1, with unresolved D. Germline V gene lookup returns CDR1 SEHNR and CDR2 FQNEAQ (reference sequence). The CDR3 runs to 11 residues. Trimming left V 8 bases short and J 1 base short, with 5 bases between. CDR3 residues: CASESNTEAFF. The CDR3 DNA follows: TGTGCCAGCGAATCGAACACTGAAGCTTTCTTT.

This clonotype was counted ten times or more. J is TRBJ2-1 and V is TRBV19, with 9 bases fitting TRBD2. CDR3 length equals 11 residues. CDR1 and CDR2 (germline): LNHDA, SQIVND (reference sequence). V lost 11 bases and J lost 8; bases outside the gene matches: 4. CDR3 coding DNA: TGTGCCGTCGAGCGGGGGGATGAGCAGTTCTTC. Its protein is CAVERGDEQFF.

Many counts were recorded for this clonotype. This chain uses TRBV28 with TRBJ2-5; 9 bases match TRBD2. From germline, CDR1 is MDHEN and CDR2 SYDVKM. Germline trimming cut 2 bases from V and 7 bases from J; bases unmatched to any gene: 5. This CDR3 is built from 14 residues. CDR3 in DNA: TGTGCCAGCAGTTTAGTGGGACTAGCCGGGACCCAGTACTTC. It encodes CASSLVGLAGTQYF.

The chain has TRBV5-1 and TRBJ2-7, with D possibly being TRBD2 (5 bases). Trimming removed 4 bases from V and 5 bases from J, with 13 bases in between. Per germline, CDR1 SGHRS and CDR2 YFSETQ. The CDR3 contains 13 residues. The CDR3 reads CASSPDGRDEQYF. The CDR3 DNA is TGCGCCAGCAGCCCGGACGGGCGGGACGAGCAGTACTTC.

The chain carries TRBV4-2 and TRBJ1-3; tentatively, D is TRBD1 (6 bases). The CDR3 is 15 residues long. The germline V gene encodes CDR1 LGHNA and CDR2 YNFKEQ. V shed 5 bases and J shed 8 bases, with 19 bases lying between them. This chain's CDR3 is CASSTRTAAKDTIYF. The CDR3, as DNA: TGTGCCAGCAGCACTCGGACAGCCGCGAAGGACACCATATATTTT.